Shown below are 23 T cell receptor beta chains from a single sample sequenced in a study of cytomegalovirus exposure and HLA in healthy donors. A multiplex PCR was run with 60 Vbeta primers and 13 Jbeta primers. Using immunoSEQ multiplex PCR, the repertoire was profiled, and TCRdb retains in-frame clones only, with some absent. The repertoire holds some 97,000 clones, with approximately 77% as singletons. What was sequenced was PBMCs. The receptors derive from a male donor in good health and CMV-seropositive.

The rearrangement uses TRBV30 and TRBJ2-3; 8 nucleotides match TRBD2. The germline V gene encodes CDR1 GTSNPN and CDR2 SVGIG (reference sequence). CDR3 length: 15 amino acids. J was trimmed by 1 base and V by 4 bases; bases with no gene match: 7. Here the CDR3 DNA reads TGTGCCTGGAAAGGCGGCGGGGGGCGCACAGATACGCAGTATTTT. Residues: CAWKGGGGRTDTQYF.

The table lists this clone with a count of one. V is TRBV5-1 and J is TRBJ1-3; 9 bases line up with TRBD1. This CDR3 contains 15 residues. Germline loops: CDR1 SGHRS, CDR2 YFSETQ. Germline trimming cut 1 base from V and 2 bases from J; bases unmatched to any gene: 1. The CDR3 spells CASSLRTGAGNTIYF. CDR3 sequence (DNA): TGCGCCAGCAGCTTGAGGACAGGGGCTGGAAACACCATATATTTT. The full variable domain, rest sourced from reference TRBV5-1 and TRBJ1-3, is KAGVTQTPRYLIKTRGQQVTLSCSPISGHRSVSWYQQTPGQGLQFLFEYFSETQRNKGNFPGRFSGRQFSNSRSEMNVSTLELGDSALYLCASSLRTGAGNTIYFGEGSWLTVV.

The genes are TRBV5-3 and TRBJ1-6; D possibly corresponds to TRBD1 (6 bases). TRBV5-3 is an ORF, with its function uncertain. The V and J ends lost 4 bases and 5 bases respectively, with 13 bases between them. This CDR3 has 15 amino acids. The CDR3, as DNA: TGTGCCAGAAGCGACACAGGGAAGGATAATTCACCCCTCCACTTT. Amino acids: CARSDTGKDNSPLHF.

The gene calls are TRBV5-1 and TRBJ2-5, with a tentative D call TRBD2 (6 bases). Germline CDR1 SGHRS, CDR2 YFSETQ. The CDR3 is 16 amino acids. The germline V and J ends were trimmed by 4 bases and 1 base, with 17 bases remaining between them. The CDR3, as DNA: TGCGCCAGCAGCATCTCAAGTAGGGACTCCCAAGAGACCCAGTACTTC. As protein: CASSISSRDSQETQYF.

The chain carries TRBV4-3 and TRBJ2-2; 9 nucleotides align to TRBD2. The CDR3 runs 16 residues. CDR1 is LGHNA and CDR2 is YSLEER in the germline V gene. Germline trimming cut 0 bases from V and 6 bases from J; bases unmatched to any gene: 5. CDR3 nucleotides: TGCGCCAGCAGCCAAGAACCTGGACTAGCGTCCGGGGAGCTGTTTTTT. Its translation is CASSQEPGLASGELFF.

The chain links TRBV25-1 to TRBJ2-1; TRBD1 matches at 11 bases. The CDR3 covers 15 residues. Trimming took 8 bases from V and 5 from J; bases not matched to a gene: 8. Germline V gene data show CDR1 as MGHDK and CDR2 as SYGVNS. The CDR3 spells CASFSGTGGDNEQFF. CDR3 DNA: TGTGCCAGCTTTTCCGGGACAGGGGGGGACAATGAGCAGTTCTTC.

The chain combines TRBV9 with TRBJ2-7; possible D gene TRBD2, 5 bases. Germline CDR1 SGDLS, CDR2 YYNGEE. Trimming stripped 0 bases from V and 6 bases from J, with 13 bases between. The CDR3 totals 14 residues. DNA of the CDR3: TGTGCCAGCAGCGTAGGATCCGGGGATGGCGAGCAGTACTTC. It codes for CASSVGSGDGEQYF. Full variable domain (rest looked up from reference TRBV9 and TRBJ2-7): DSGVTQTPKHLITATGQRVTLRCSPRSGDLSVYWYQQSLDQGLQFLIQYYNGEERAKGNILERFSAQQFPDLHSELNLSSLELGDSALYFCASSVGSGDGEQYFGPGTRLTVT.

The genes are TRBV6-5 and TRBJ1-6; 7 bases map to TRBD1. The CDR3 has 15 amino acids. In germline, CDR1 is MNHEY, CDR2 SVGAGI. Trimming at V came to 0 bases and at J to 9 bases, leaving 5 bases not matched to a gene. The CDR3 coding sequence is TGTGCCAGCAGTTACTCTGGACAGGAGAGTTCACCCCTCCACTTT. It yields the protein CASSYSGQESSPLHF.

This clone appeared once. The V call is TRBV4-3, the J call TRBJ2-2; D remains ambiguous. The V end was cut by 1 base, the J end by 4 bases, with 7 bases between. The CDR3 consists of 14 residues. The germline V gene encodes CDR1 LGHNA and CDR2 YSLEER. CDR3 residues: CASSQATGTGELFF. The CDR3 region has the DNA TGCGCCAGCAGCCAAGCTACGGGCACCGGGGAGCTGTTTTTT.

This chain links TRBV4-1 with TRBJ2-1, with 7 bases lining up with TRBD1. Losses at the gene ends were 4 bases for V and 1 base for J; bases not matched to a gene: 4. CDR1 is MGHRA and CDR2 is YSYEKL in the germline V gene. CDR3 length: 15 amino acids. In DNA form, the CDR3 reads TGCGCCAGCAGCCCTCTGGGACAGTCCTACAATGAGCAGTTCTTC. Its protein is CASSPLGQSYNEQFF.

The chain employs TRBV5-1 and TRBJ2-2; TRBD2 agrees at 10 bases. This CDR3 comprises 17 residues. CDR1 and CDR2 from the germline V gene are SGHRS and YFSETQ. V lost 3 bases to trimming and J lost 5 bases; unmatched junction nucleotides: 10. CDR3 DNA: TGCGCCAGCAGCTCTGTACTAGCGGGGATACCAACCGGGGAGCTGTTTTTT. Translating it yields CASSSVLAGIPTGELFF.

This chain connects TRBV30 to TRBJ2-7, with 12 positions matching TRBD1. Trimming at V came to 3 bases and at J to 3 bases, leaving 3 bases not matched to a gene. The CDR3 sequence is 14 residues long. Germline V CDR1 and CDR2: GTSNPN, SVGIG (reference sequence). CDR3 sequence reads: CAWRGTGGVYEQYF. CDR3 nucleotide sequence: TGTGCCTGGAGGGGGACAGGGGGCGTCTACGAGCAGTACTTC.

The rearrangement uses TRBV7-2 and TRBJ1-1, with 7 positions matching TRBD1. J gave up 4 bases and V 2 bases, and 7 bases lay outside the gene matches. Germline CDR1 SGHTA, CDR2 FQGNSA. The CDR3 spans 15 residues. CDR3 region: CASSLIGGLSTEAFF. CDR3 nucleotides: TGTGCCAGCAGCTTAATAGGGGGCCTAAGCACTGAAGCTTTCTTT.

This clone was counted once. The J gene is TRBJ1-2, the V gene TRBV23-1; no reliable D call. TRBV23-1 is sorted into the ORF group, with uncertain function. The CDR3 runs 14 residues. The V end was cut by 2 bases, the J end by 8 bases, with 15 bases between. As DNA, the CDR3 is TGCGCCAGCAGTCAACCCATCGGAGGGCACGGCTACACCTTC. Its protein product is CASSQPIGGHGYTF.

The chain is built from TRBV29-1 and TRBJ2-3; 8 bases are shared with TRBD1. Germline-derived CDR1 and CDR2 are SQVTM and ANQGSEA. The ends lost 6 bases at V and 2 bases at J; junction bases unmatched: 10. The CDR3 totals 15 residues. The CDR3 DNA is TGCAGCGTCGCCCAACAGGGGGTGCTCACAGATACGCAGTATTTT. This gives the protein CSVAQQGVLTDTQYF.

This clone came up once. This chain connects TRBV5-1 to TRBJ2-1, with D possibly TRBD1 on 5 matching bases. Per germline, CDR1 SGHRS and CDR2 YFSETQ. V shed 4 bases and J shed 4 bases, with 15 bases lying between them. The CDR3 consists of 15 residues. The CDR3 DNA reads TGCGCCAGCAGCCCAGACAGCCCCGCATACAATGAGCAGTTCTTC. It translates to CASSPDSPAYNEQFF.

The rearrangement links TRBV5-1 to TRBJ1-1; weak D call: TRBD1 (6 bases). Germline V CDR1 and CDR2: SGHRS, YFSETQ. There are 17 residues in the CDR3. Trimming left V 2 bases short and J 1 base short, with 18 bases between. The CDR3 protein is CASSFGWGQGPNTEAFF. Written as DNA, the CDR3 is TGCGCCAGCAGCTTCGGATGGGGGCAGGGCCCGAACACTGAAGCTTTCTTT.

The DNA of the CDR3 is TGTGCCAGCAGCAAATCGGGGACAGGGGAATTACATGAGCAGTTCTTC. Encoded protein: CASSKSGTGELHEQFF. The chain joins TRBV21-1 to TRBJ2-1; the table names TRBD1, a call not compared with the DNA. TRBV21-1 is listed as a pseudogene. The CDR3 is 16 amino acids.

The rearrangement links TRBV30 to TRBJ2-7; 8 bases align to TRBD1. Germline lookup yields CDR1 GTSNPN and CDR2 SVGIG (reference sequence). The CDR3 is 12 residues long. After removal of 5 bases from V and 3 bases from J, the junction contained 3 bases not matched to a gene. The CDR3 nucleotides are TGTGCCTGGGACAGGGGAAACTACGAGCAGTACTTC. This gives the protein CAWDRGNYEQYF.

V gene TRBV15 combines with J gene TRBJ2-1, with D perhaps matching TRBD1 (6 bases). V was pared by 0 bases and J by 0 bases, with 9 bases between. Per the germline V gene, CDR1 is LNHNV and CDR2 is YYDKDF (reference sequence). The CDR3 is 16 amino acids. The CDR3 region has the DNA TGTGCCACCAGCAGAGAGGGGGCCAGCTCCTACAATGAGCAGTTCTTC. The encoded protein is CATSREGASSYNEQFF.

The chain has TRBV10-3 and TRBJ2-1; 8 nucleotides agree with TRBD1. CDR1 and CDR2 (germline): ENHRY, SYGVKD. V shed 7 bases, J shed 5 bases, and the junction held 7 bases outside the gene matches. CDR3 size: 14 residues. The chain's CDR3 is CAINAGGPNNEQFF. The CDR3 nucleotides are TGTGCCATCAACGCAGGGGGCCCGAACAATGAGCAGTTCTTC.

This clone was picked up a small number of times. This chain joins TRBV7-9 and TRBJ2-1; TRBD1 is a possible D gene (6 bases). Germline-derived CDR1 and CDR2 are SEHNR and FQNEAQ (reference sequence). V was cut by 1 base and J by 6 bases, with 16 bases left in between. The CDR3 consists of 16 residues. CDR3 region: CASSLGARGSGNEQFF. The CDR3 region has the DNA TGTGCCAGCAGCTTAGGTGCCAGGGGATCAGGCAATGAGCAGTTCTTC. Full variable domain (remainder filled in from reference TRBV7-9 and TRBJ2-1): DTGVSQNPRHKITKRGQNVTFRCDPISEHNRLYWYRQTLGQGPEFLTYFQNEAQLEKSRLLSDRFSAERPKGSFSTLEIQRTEQGDSAMYLCASSLGARGSGNEQFFGPGTRLTVL.

The rearrangement links TRBV7-8 to TRBJ2-7; D is unresolved. CDR3 length: 14 residues. Trimming shortened V by 5 bases and J by 0 bases, and 11 bases separated the two germline ends. CDR1 is SGHVS, CDR2 FQNEAQ, per germline. The CDR3 region is CASSPRTTSYEQYF. Written as DNA, the CDR3 is TGTGCCAGCAGCCCGCGTACCACCTCCTACGAGCAGTACTTC.